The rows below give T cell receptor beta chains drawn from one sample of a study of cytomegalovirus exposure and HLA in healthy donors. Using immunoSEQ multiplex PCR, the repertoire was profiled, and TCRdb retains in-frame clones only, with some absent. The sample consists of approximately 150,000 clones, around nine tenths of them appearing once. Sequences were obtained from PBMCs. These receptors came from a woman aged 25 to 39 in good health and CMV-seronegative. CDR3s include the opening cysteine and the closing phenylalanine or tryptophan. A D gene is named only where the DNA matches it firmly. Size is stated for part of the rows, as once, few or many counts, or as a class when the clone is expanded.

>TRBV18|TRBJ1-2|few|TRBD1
CASSPLAGTGDSYGYTF
TGTGCCAGCTCACCCTTAGCCGGGACAGGGGATTCCTATGGCTACACCTTC
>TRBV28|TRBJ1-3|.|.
CASSSDRRRNTIYF
TGTGCCAGCAGTTCCGACAGAAGGAGAAACACCATATATTTT
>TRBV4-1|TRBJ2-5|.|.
CASSQDQPLGGQTQYF
TGCGCCAGCAGCCAAGATCAGCCCCTCGGAGGGCAGACCCAGTACTTC
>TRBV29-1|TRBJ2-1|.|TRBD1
CSGLDRYNEQFF
TGCAGCGGGTTGGACAGGTACAATGAGCAGTTCTTC
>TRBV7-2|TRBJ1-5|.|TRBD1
CASSPETGGGQPQHF
TGTGCCAGCAGCCCCGAGACAGGGGGCGGTCAGCCCCAGCATTTT
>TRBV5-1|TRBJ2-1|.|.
CASSLGTQGEQFF
TGCGCCAGCAGCTTGGGGACTCAAGGTGAGCAGTTCTTC
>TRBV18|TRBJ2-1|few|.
CASSPTGGEQFF
TGTGCCAGCTCACCGACGGGGGGCGAGCAGTTCTTC
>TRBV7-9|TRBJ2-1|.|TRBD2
CASSFEAGYEQFF
TGTGCCAGCAGCTTTGAAGCGGGATATGAGCAGTTCTTC
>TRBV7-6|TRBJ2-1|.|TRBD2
CASSLALAGVSYNEQFF
TGTGCCAGCAGCTTAGCGCTAGCGGGGGTATCTTACAATGAGCAGTTCTTC
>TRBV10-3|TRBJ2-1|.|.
CAIRSAHEQFF
TGTGCCATCAGATCAGCGCATGAGCAGTTCTTC
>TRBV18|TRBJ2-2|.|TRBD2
CASSPPGLAGGNTGELFF
TGTGCCAGCTCACCACCAGGACTAGCGGGAGGGAACACCGGGGAGCTGTTTTTT
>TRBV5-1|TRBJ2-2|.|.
CASSLVVQGNTGELFF
TGCGCCAGCAGCTTGGTCGTACAGGGGAACACCGGGGAGCTGTTTTTT
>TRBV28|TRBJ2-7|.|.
CASSLSRGFLNEQYF
TGTGCCAGCAGTCTCTCAAGGGGGTTCCTCAACGAGCAGTACTTC
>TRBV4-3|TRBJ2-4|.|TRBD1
CASSQELQGTKNIQYF
TGCGCCAGCAGCCAAGAGTTACAGGGGACCAAAAACATTCAGTACTTC
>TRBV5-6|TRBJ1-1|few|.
CASSLGDYKNTEAFF
TGTGCCAGCAGCTTAGGAGATTATAAGAACACTGAAGCTTTCTTT
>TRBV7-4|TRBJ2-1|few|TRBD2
CASSLPLAGSGNEQFF
TGTGCCAGCAGCTTACCCCTAGCGGGAAGTGGCAATGAGCAGTTCTTC
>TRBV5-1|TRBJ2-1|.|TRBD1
CASSLAGGQGTYNEQFF
TGCGCCAGCAGCTTGGCCGGGGGACAGGGGACCTACAATGAGCAGTTCTTC
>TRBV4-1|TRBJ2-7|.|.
CASSQDSAGTRYEQYF
TGCGCCAGCAGCCAAGATTCGGCGGGAACGAGATACGAGCAGTACTTC
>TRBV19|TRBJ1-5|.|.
CASTSQATSSFQHF
TGTGCCAGTACCTCCCAGGCCACATCATCCTTCCAGCATTTT
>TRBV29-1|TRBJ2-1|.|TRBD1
CSVGQGASHEQFF
TGCAGCGTAGGACAGGGGGCCTCCCATGAGCAGTTCTTC
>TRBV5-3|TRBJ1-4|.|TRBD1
CARSSGTGDEKLFF
TGTGCCAGAAGCTCCGGGACAGGGGACGAAAAACTGTTTTTT
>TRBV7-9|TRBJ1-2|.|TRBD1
CASSPTGGGYTF
TGTGCCAGCAGCCCGACAGGGGGCGGCTACACCTTC
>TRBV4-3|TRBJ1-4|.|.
CASSQGQGLGTNEKLFF
TGCGCCAGCAGCCAAGGGCAGGGACTCGGGACTAATGAAAAACTGTTTTTT
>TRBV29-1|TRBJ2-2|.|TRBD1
CSVEDWVGQGSGTGELFF
TGCAGCGTTGAAGATTGGGTGGGACAGGGCAGTGGCACCGGGGAGCTGTTTTTT
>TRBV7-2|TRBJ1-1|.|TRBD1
CASYTQGGAEAFF
TGTGCCAGCTACACCCAGGGGGGTGCGGAAGCTTTCTTT
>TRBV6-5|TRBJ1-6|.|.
CASSYNGRVINSPLHF
TGTGCCAGCAGTTACAACGGGCGGGTAATTAATTCACCCCTCCACTTT
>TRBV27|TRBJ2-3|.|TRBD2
CASSLAGGPYTDTQYF
TGTGCCAGCAGTCTAGCGGGGGGGCCATACACAGATACGCAGTATTTT
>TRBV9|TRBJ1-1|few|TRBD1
CASTRRGQMNTEAFF
TGTGCCAGCACCCGTAGGGGACAGATGAACACTGAAGCTTTCTTT
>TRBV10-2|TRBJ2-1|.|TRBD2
CASSDWGGSLDEQFF
TGCGCCAGCAGTGATTGGGGGGGGAGCTTGGATGAGCAGTTCTTC
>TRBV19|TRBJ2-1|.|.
CASSTISTTRQFF
TGTGCCAGTAGTACTATATCGACTACCAGGCAGTTCTTC
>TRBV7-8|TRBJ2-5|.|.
CASSYGTVQETQYF
TGTGCCAGCAGTTACGGGACTGTACAAGAGACCCAGTACTTC
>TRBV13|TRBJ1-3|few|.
CASSSPWEAGNTIYF
TGTGCCAGCAGCTCCCCCTGGGAGGCTGGAAACACCATATATTTT
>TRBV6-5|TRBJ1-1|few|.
CASSLASRVNTEAFF
TGTGCCAGCAGCCTGGCATCTCGGGTGAACACTGAAGCTTTCTTT
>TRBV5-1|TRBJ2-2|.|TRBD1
CASGQGSNTGELFF
TGCGCCAGCGGACAGGGGTCGAACACCGGGGAGCTGTTTTTT
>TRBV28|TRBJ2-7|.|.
CASSRVNEQYF
TGTGCCAGCAGCCGGGTGAACGAGCAGTACTTC
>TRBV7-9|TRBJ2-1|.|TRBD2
CASSLARTSSSYNEQFF
TGTGCCAGCAGCTTAGCCCGGACTAGCTCCTCCTACAATGAGCAGTTCTTC
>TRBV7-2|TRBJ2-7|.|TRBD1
CASSIFSGQGYEQYF
TGTGCCAGCAGCATCTTTTCGGGACAGGGATACGAGCAGTACTTC
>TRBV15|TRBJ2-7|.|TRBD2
CATSRMTSGSNEQYF
TGTGCCACCAGCAGAATGACTAGCGGGAGCAACGAGCAGTACTTC
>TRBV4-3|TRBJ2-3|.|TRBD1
CASSQANRGLKTDTQYF
TGCGCCAGCAGCCAAGCTAACAGGGGGCTTAAGACAGATACGCAGTATTTT
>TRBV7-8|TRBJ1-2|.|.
CASSLARSNYGYTF
TGTGCCAGCAGCTTAGCTCGGTCTAACTATGGCTACACCTTC
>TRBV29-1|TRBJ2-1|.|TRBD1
CSVEVAGQGWDEQFF
TGCAGCGTTGAAGTCGCGGGACAGGGGTGGGATGAGCAGTTCTTC
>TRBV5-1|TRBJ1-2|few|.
CASSSGASNYGYTF
TGCGCCAGCAGCTCAGGGGCCTCTAACTATGGCTACACCTTC
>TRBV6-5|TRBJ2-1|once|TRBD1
CASSQGVYNEQFF
TGTGCCAGCAGCCAGGGGGTATACAATGAGCAGTTCTTC
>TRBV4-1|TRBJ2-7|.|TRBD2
CASRGLGSYEQYF
TGCGCCAGCAGAGGACTAGGCTCCTACGAGCAGTACTTC
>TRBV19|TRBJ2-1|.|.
CASSIVAYNEQFF
TGTGCCAGTAGTATAGTCGCCTACAATGAGCAGTTCTTC
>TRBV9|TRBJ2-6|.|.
CASRRGHLSGANVLTF
TGTGCCAGCAGGCGTGGACACCTCTCTGGGGCCAACGTCCTGACTTTC
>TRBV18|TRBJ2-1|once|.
CASSPASGIRDEQFF
TGTGCCAGCTCCCCGGCTTCAGGGATTAGGGATGAGCAGTTCTTC
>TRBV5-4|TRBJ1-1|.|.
CASSLHGREEDTEAFF
TGTGCCAGCAGCTTACATGGGAGGGAAGAAGACACTGAAGCTTTCTTT
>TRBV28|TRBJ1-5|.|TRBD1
CASSRGTGGNQPQHF
TGTGCCAGCAGTCGTGGGACAGGCGGGAATCAGCCCCAGCATTTT
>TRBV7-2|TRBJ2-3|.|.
CASSYGGGARRGRQYF
TGTGCCAGCAGCTACGGCGGCGGGGCCCGAAGGGGGCGGCAGTATTTT
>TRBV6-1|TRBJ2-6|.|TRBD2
CASSEALLAVELSGANVLTF
TGTGCCAGCAGTGAAGCGCTACTAGCGGTTGAACTCTCTGGGGCCAACGTCCTGACTTTC
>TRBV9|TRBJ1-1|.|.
CASSVAEMNTEAFF
TGTGCCAGCAGCGTGGCAGAAATGAACACTGAAGCTTTCTTT
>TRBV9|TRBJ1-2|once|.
CASGAGYTF
TGTGCCAGCGGAGCGGGCTACACCTTC
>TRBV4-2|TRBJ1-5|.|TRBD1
CASSQQEGADQPQHF
TGTGCCAGCAGCCAACAGGAGGGGGCTGATCAGCCCCAGCATTTT
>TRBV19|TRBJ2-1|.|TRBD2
CASGELAGGRNNEQFF
TGTGCCAGTGGAGAACTAGCGGGAGGCCGAAACAATGAGCAGTTCTTC
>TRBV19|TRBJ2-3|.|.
CASRTGTSTDTQYF
TGTGCCAGTAGGACCGGGACTAGCACAGATACGCAGTATTTT
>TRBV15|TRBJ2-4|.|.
CATSRPAEVAKNIQYF
TGTGCCACCAGCAGGCCGGCGGAGGTGGCCAAAAACATTCAGTACTTC
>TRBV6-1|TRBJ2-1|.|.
CASSEWRGREQFF
TGTGCCAGCAGTGAATGGCGCGGTAGGGAGCAGTTCTTC